This TCR beta chain originates from a study of blood T cell repertoires in COVID-19. About the study: From the United States, Italy and Spain came samples of acute and convalescent COVID-19. PBMCs, B-cell-depleted T cells, or T cells provided the cDNA or gDNA that made up the material.

As originally analysed: Amplification of reference gene primers was used by the study to estimate nucleated cell counts. Some clones are missing from TCRdb's copy, which holds only in-frame ones; the method was immunoSEQ multiplex PCR. That table gives V, J and clone size, and the DNA gave D and trimming. The sample includes more than 250,000 clones, over 80% seen only once; the top ten take roughly 4.5%. This CDR3 is built from 14 residues. The J segment lost 5 bases and the V segment lost 8 bases, leaving 5 bases of the junction unmatched. CDR1 and CDR2 from the germline V gene are MNHEY and SMNVEV (reference sequence).

This rearrangement joins TRBV27 to TRBJ2-1; 11 positions agree with TRBD2. The receptor's source is a man aged 60-69 years who had recovered from COVID-19. Material for sequencing was peripheral blood. The CDR3 loop is CASVASGGNNEQFF. CDR3 nucleotides: TGTGCCAGCGTCGCTAGCGGGGGGAACAATGAGCAGTTCTTC.